Described below is a single TCR beta chain sequence and its context. Its antigen remains unidentified. In germline, CDR1 is MNHEY, CDR2 SMNVEV (reference sequence). J was trimmed by 3 bases and V by 6 bases; bases with no gene match: 11. The length of the CDR3 is 17 residues. The entry originates in a study of T cell clonotyping in hematopoietic cell transplantation. Whole-study results and caveats: Recipient TCR diversity dropped after transplant; expanded clonotypes rose from day 30 to 180. Without cell sorting, CD4 versus CD8 contributions remain unresolved. Graft donor and pretransplant recipient Inverse Simpson Index values predicted broader posttransplant TCR diversity. At the given depth, recipient repertoires were over 95% de novo clonotypes.

Clones were read by immunoSEQ multiplex PCR, and TCRdb kept only the in-frame ones, dropping some. Among 35,000 to 45,000 clones, roughly 94% were seen once, and the ten largest hold about 0.86%. The receptor was derived from a woman in her forties or fifties in good health. Some clones in this sample may be carry-over from other donors' samples. Sequences were obtained from peripheral blood mononuclear cells. The chain is built from TRBV27 and TRBJ2-1, with 10 bases matching TRBD2. The CDR3 bases are TGTGCCAGCAGCTCCGATAGCGGGGGGCTCGTCTACAATGAGCAGTTCTTC. Protein product: CASSSDSGGLVYNEQFF.